Each of the 21 T cell receptor beta chains below was sequenced from the same sample in a study of blood T cells in healthy people across ages. Then a second PCR, running about 7 to 11 cycles, was carried out with a sample-barcoded 5' primer and a J-beta primer mix. Via MiXCR, TCRdb re-called the 5' RACE reads, giving one row per CDR3 protein. The sample contains over a million distinct CDR3 sequences, under 55% of which appear only once. Input material: blood. Every receptor here comes from a woman in her sixties or seventies in good health.

CDR3 DNA sequence: TGTGCCACCAGTGATGGGCGCCGCGGCCTTGGGGAGACCCAGTACTTC. Residues: CATSDGRRGLGETQYF. This chain connects TRBV24-1 to TRBJ2-5; D is unclear. From germline, CDR1 is KGHDR and CDR2 SFDVKD. V lost 3 bases, J lost 5 bases, and 18 bases lay in between. This CDR3 comprises 16 residues.

This chain connects TRBV29-1 to TRBJ2-1; 13 positions agree with TRBD2. With the DNA end fitting TRBJ2-7 better, the J assignment may be wrong. The CDR3 spans 16 residues. Germline CDR1 reads SQVTM; CDR2 reads ANQGSEA. The CDR3 DNA is TGCAGCGTTGAAGGGACTAGCGGGAGCTCCTACAATGAGCAGTACTTC. It encodes CSVEGTSGSSYNEQYF.

The chain uses TRBV20-1 and TRBJ2-3; 9 bases are a match to TRBD2. Trimming at V came to 3 bases and at J to 2 bases, leaving 3 bases not matched to a gene. Germline assignment: CDR1 DFQATT and CDR2 SNEGSKA (reference sequence). This CDR3 comprises 14 residues. CDR3 nucleotide sequence: TGCAGTGCTAGCGGCGGGAGGGCCACAGATACGCAGTATTTT. This translates into CSASGGRATDTQYF.

This clonotype was seen only a few times. The rearrangement uses TRBV2 and TRBJ2-7; D unclear. V lost 4 bases to trimming and J lost 1 base, with 8 bases between them. The CDR3 consists of 13 residues. Germline V gives CDR1 SNHLY, CDR2 FYNNEI. The CDR3, as DNA: TGTGCCAGCAGTGTTCTCCTTTCCTACGAGCAGTACTTC. As protein: CASSVLLSYEQYF. Looking up the rest from reference TRBV2 and TRBJ2-7 gives the full variable domain: EPEVTQTPSHQVTQMGQEVILRCVPISNHLYFYWYRQILGQKVEFLVSFYNNEISEKSEIFDDQFSVERPDGSNFTLKIRSTKLEDSAMYFCASSVLLSYEQYFGPGTRLTVT.

CDR3 DNA sequence: TGTGCCACCAGCAGAGACAGCGGAGGGGCCGGGTCACCCCTCCACTTT. Protein: CATSRDSGGAGSPLHF. The chain recombines TRBV15 with TRBJ1-6, with D perhaps TRBD1 (5 bases). Trimming removed 0 bases from V and 10 bases from J, with 16 bases in between. In germline, CDR1 is LNHNV, CDR2 YYDKDF (reference sequence). This CDR3 region has 16 residues.

The J gene is TRBJ2-5, the V gene TRBV28, with 9 positions matching TRBD2. The J call is uncertain, as TRBJ2-7 better fits the DNA end. The CDR3 is made up of 15 amino acids. Germline V CDR1 and CDR2: MDHEN, SYDVKM. CDR3 DNA: TGTGCCAGCAGTTTTGTAGGCGGGAGGGCCTACGAGCAGTACTTC. Translation: CASSFVGGRAYEQYF.

The CDR3 spells CASSLSTGVGTDTQYF. The CDR3 DNA sequence: TGTGCCAGCAGCTTAAGTACCGGGGTCGGCACAGATACGCAGTATTTT. The chain combines TRBV7-3 with TRBJ2-3; D is perhaps TRBD2 (5 bases). Trimming removed 1 base at V and 1 base at J, with 12 bases between. This CDR3 has 16 residues. Germline lookup yields CDR1 SGHTA and CDR2 FQGTGA.

As concerns this clonotype: Relative to the germline gene, one junction end is altered; a read error may explain this. The CDR3 sequence: CASSQDLTSGASDEQYF. For the CDR3, the DNA is TGTGCCAGCAGCCAAGATCTAACTAGCGGGGCCTCCGACGAGCAGTACTTC. The chain uses TRBV4-2 and TRBJ2-1; TRBD2 agrees at 10 bases. The better agreement between TRBJ2-7 and the DNA end casts doubt on the J call. CDR3 length: 17 residues. Germline V CDR1 and CDR2: LGHNA, YNFKEQ.

This clonotype was counted a few times. The genes are TRBV29-1 and TRBJ2-1; TRBD2 agrees at 10 bases. J gave up 5 bases and V 5 bases, and 6 bases lay outside the gene matches. The length of the CDR3 is 14 residues. Germline CDR1 SQVTM, CDR2 ANQGSEA. The CDR3 DNA follows: TGCAGCGTTCGGACTAGCGGAAGGAACAATGAGCAGTTCTTC. This gives the protein CSVRTSGRNNEQFF.

The V call is TRBV6-5, the J call TRBJ2-7; TRBD1 matches at 10 bases. Germline V CDR1 and CDR2: MNHEY, SVGAGI. The trim removed 2 bases at V and 3 bases at J, leaving 7 bases unmatched. The CDR3 covers 16 residues. The DNA for the CDR3 is TGTGCCAGCAGTTACAGTGGGACAGGGGCATTCTACGAGCAGTACTTC. It specifies CASSYSGTGAFYEQYF.

The CDR3 region is CASSQDPATGAIGELFF. CDR3 coding DNA: TGCGCCAGCAGCCAAGACCCAGCAACAGGGGCAATCGGGGAGCTGTTTTTT. The chain joins TRBV4-1 to TRBJ2-2; 7 bases are shared with TRBD1. CDR3 length: 17 residues. Trimming took 0 bases from V and 7 from J; bases not matched to a gene: 11. CDR1 is MGHRA and CDR2 is YSYEKL in the germline V gene.

The chain links TRBV29-1 to TRBJ2-7; D remains unclear. The CDR3 contains 13 residues. Germline CDR1 reads SQVTM; CDR2 reads ANQGSEA. The V end lost 4 bases, the J end lost 0 bases, and 10 bases lay between the germline ends. The CDR3 coding sequence is TGCAGCGTTGTTGGGGTGAGCTCCTACGAGCAGTACTTC. Protein product: CSVVGVSSYEQYF.

This chain joins TRBV28 and TRBJ2-7, with 8 positions matching TRBD2. The CDR3 extends over 16 amino acids. The trim removed 1 base at V and 3 bases at J, leaving 8 bases unmatched. Per the germline V gene, CDR1 is MDHEN and CDR2 is SYDVKM. CDR3: CASSLSEREFDYEQYF. CDR3 sequence (DNA): TGTGCCAGCAGTTTATCTGAGCGGGAGTTCGACTACGAGCAGTACTTC. Variable domain in full (rest from reference TRBV28 and TRBJ2-7): DVKVTQSSRYLVKRTGEKVFLECVQDMDHENMFWYRQDPGLGLRLIYFSYDVKMKEKGDIPEGYSVSREKKERFSLILESASTNQTSMYLCASSLSEREFDYEQYFGPGTRLTVT.

The gene calls are TRBV11-2 and TRBJ2-1; D is perhaps TRBD2 (5 bases). Germline V gene sequence: CDR1 SGHAT, CDR2 FQNNGV. The CDR3 is made up of 16 amino acids. Trimming removed 5 bases from V and 8 bases from J, with 22 bases in between. The CDR3 here is CASSGEVSASFDEQFF. The DNA for the CDR3 is TGTGCCAGCAGCGGAGAGGTGTCGGCTAGCTTCGATGAGCAGTTCTTC.

This clonotype was recorded a few times. The rearrangement joins TRBV10-3 to TRBJ2-1, with 9 positions matching TRBD1. The germline CDR1 and CDR2 sequences are ENHRY and SYGVKD. V lost 8 bases, J lost 5 bases, and 7 bases stayed unmatched. This CDR3 region has 14 residues. CDR3 DNA: TGTGCCATCCGACCGGGACAGGGTAACAATGAGCAGTTCTTC. Its protein product is CAIRPGQGNNEQFF.

The chain joins TRBV28 to TRBJ2-1; maybe TRBD2 (6 bases). The J call may be wrong; the DNA end is better matched by TRBJ2-7. CDR3 size: 15 residues. Germline CDR1 is MDHEN and CDR2 is SYDVKM. CDR3 bases: TGTGCCAGCAGCGGAAGCGGGCGACTGTACAATGAGCAGTACTTC. It translates to CASSGSGRLYNEQYF.

Worth noting for this clonotype: Germline is not matched at one junction end, which may reflect a read error. J is TRBJ2-1 and V is TRBV7-2; 11 bases are shared with TRBD2. The length of the CDR3 is 15 residues. CDR1 is SGHTA, CDR2 FQGNSA, per germline. CDR3 nucleotide sequence: TGTGCCAGCAGATTAGCGGGAGGGCCGCACAATGAGCAGTTCTTC. It translates to CASRLAGGPHNEQFF.

The rearrangement joins TRBV27 to TRBJ2-1, with D possibly matching TRBD1 (6 bases). Between the trimmed V and J ends, which lost 4 bases and 4 bases, there was a span of 14 bases. Germline V gene lookup returns CDR1 MNHEY and CDR2 SMNVEV (reference sequence). CDR3 length: 15 amino acids. The CDR3 spells CASSWGPPPYNEQFF. The CDR3 nucleotides read TGTGCCAGCAGTTGGGGGCCCCCTCCATACAATGAGCAGTTCTTC.

V gene TRBV6-1 combines with J gene TRBJ1-5; a possible D gene is TRBD1 (5 bases). Between the trimmed V and J ends, which lost 6 bases and 0 bases, there was a span of 12 bases. Germline V CDR1 and CDR2: MNHNS, SASEGT. The CDR3 length is 15 residues. CDR3 sequence reads: CASSRGADSNQPQHF. CDR3 DNA sequence: TGTGCCAGCAGCCGAGGGGCGGATAGCAATCAGCCCCAGCATTTT.

In its sample, this clonotype was seen a few times. This chain links TRBV5-6 with TRBJ2-1, with a tentative D call TRBD2 (6 bases). Germline assignment: CDR1 SGHDT and CDR2 YYEEEE. Trimming left V 4 bases short and J 1 base short, with 15 bases between. This CDR3 has 16 residues. In DNA form, the CDR3 reads TGTGCCAGCAGCCCGGCCCGTAGCGGATCCTACAATGAGCAGTTCTTC. Its translation: CASSPARSGSYNEQFF.

This sequence joins TRBV6-5 and TRBJ2-5, with 9 bases that match TRBD1. The CDR3 contains 14 residues. V gave up 5 bases and J gave up 4 bases; unmatched junction bases: 5. The germline CDR1 and CDR2 sequences are MNHEY and SVGAGI. The CDR3 sequence is CASSTGTGLETQYF. The CDR3 DNA sequence: TGTGCCAGCAGTACCGGGACAGGGCTAGAGACCCAGTACTTC.